This T cell receptor beta chain was captured by sequencing in a study of T and B cells in COVID-19 patients (TCRdb year 2020). Regarding the complete study: In this study, adaptive immunity was profiled in COVID-19 patients who either had active infection or had recovered, using TRB and IGH repertoire sequencing of peripheral blood. The recovered cohort included over 15 patients who contributed fewer than 25 samples, and most of those patients had mild to moderate COVID-19 that was managed on an outpatient basis. Patients in the recovered cohort had a median age of around 34 years, compared with more than 60 years for patients in the active-infection cohort. Critical illness requiring mechanical ventilation or ECMO was present in about 55% of the 20 patients in the active-infection cohort. Comorbidities linked to unfavorable COVID-19 outcome were present in 18 of 20 patients in the active-infection cohort. Over 8 million TCR sequences were analysed in a TCR and BCR sequence repository that covered 35 to 40 patients and approximately 69 time points. Two patients belonged to both the recovered and active cohorts because samples were available from active disease and after recovery. An age-matched reference group of a few dozen healthy donors negative for COVID-19 antibodies was used as the comparison for repertoire analyses. As many as 9 follow-up blood samples were collected from each patient, and in some individuals these samples spanned different disease stages.

What the research found in general, with its limitations: The size of the cohort was considered insufficient for assessing HLA contributions to COVID-19 susceptibility or severity. TRB repertoires were highly clonal in active COVID-19, whereas diversity and richness at recovery rose above healthy donor levels. In patients with COVID-19, the usage of TRBV/TRBJ genes was reported to be strongly skewed. Blood samples obtained from mildly ill patients during symptoms, as well as early samples obtained from severe cases, were available only in scarce numbers. Specific T cell subsets (CD4+/Treg/CD8+) and sorted SARS-CoV-2-responsive or tetramer+ T cells had not yet been sequenced, and these experiments were ongoing. It was stated that prospective validation of the reported TCR clusters was required before the clusters could be put to clinical use. The recovered cohort had 2,300 or so exclusive TCR clusters, including some 30 low-pGen clusters.

This clonotype counts as medium-sized (0.01 to 0.1%). Its antigen remains unidentified. No much larger clone exists at a distance of one base, and base qualities are not known. Sequencing took place on an Illumina MiSeq. Multiplex PCR with BIOMED2 TRB-A/B primer pools was used to amplify the TRB rearrangements. Two consecutive PCRs added Illumina-compatible adapters and 7-nucleotide sample barcodes to the amplicons. All library PCRs used Phusion HS II polymerase. Amplicons were purified from gel with the NucleoSpin Gel and PCR Clean-up kit, quantified on Qubit, and pooled at 3 to 5 nM. Amplicon pool quality was checked on an Agilent 2100 Bioanalyzer before Illumina next-generation sequencing. The paper's data handling went like this. MiXCR 3.0.8 with the default MiXCR reference library was used to annotate TRB rearrangements. Non-productive reads and sequences with fewer than 2 reads were removed, and every unique CDR3 nucleotide sequence was treated as one clone. Clonality, diversity, richness and V-J gene usage were calculated in R 3.5.1. TCR clustering by CDR3 similarity used GLIPH2, with generation probabilities calculated by OLGA. Only GLIPH2 clusters containing at least four unique TCR clonotypes present in at least three individuals were kept. TCRdb reanalyzed the raw reads on its own, using fastp at Q25 for trimming and MiXCR for clone calling, and kept in-frame beta chains. Each record represents a unique CDR3 protein, reported with the most common genes and DNA among its rows. The V and J calls were not made by the authors but by TCRdb's processing. Within this sample are roughly 1,500 distinct CDR3 sequences, with about a quarter of them counted one time only. The ten largest account for about 54% of the sample.

Genomic DNA extracted from blood, in amounts of roughly 240-550 ng, served as the starting material for amplifying TRB repertoires. Spanning cysteine to phenylalanine, the CDR3 consists of 15 amino acids. Of the read, only the CDR3 DNA is kept; its 45 bases are in frame from base 1. After removal of 3 bases from V and 4 bases from J, the junction retains 8 bases not matched to a gene. The receptor comes from a human donor with active COVID-19. The sequence links TRBV12-3 or TRBV12-4 to TRBJ1-1, with 7 bases matching TRBD1. The sample was blood. The CDR3 has the sequence CASSFRTGRGTEAFF. The nucleotide sequence is TGTGCCAGCAGTTTCCGGACAGGCAGGGGCACTGAAGCTTTCTTT.